Below are 32 T cell receptor beta chains sequenced from a single sample in a study of brain T cells in children with intractable seizures. Produced via immunoSEQ multiplex PCR; TCRdb's table is partial and in-frame only. The sample records around 80,000 clones, under 95% being singletons. Sequencing was performed on peripheral blood, taken at surgery. Receptors were obtained from a girl aged 2-10 years with Rasmussen encephalitis and intractable seizures.

This chain uses TRBV10-2 with TRBJ2-7; 10 bases are shared with TRBD2. The junction had 5 bases not matched to a gene; V was cut back by 4 bases and J by 2 bases. CDR3 length: 15 amino acids. CDR1 and CDR2 from the germline V gene are WSHSY and SAAADI. The CDR3 spells CASSVPSGGTYEQYF. The DNA of the CDR3 is TGCGCCAGCAGTGTGCCTAGCGGGGGTACCTACGAGCAGTACTTC.

V usage is TRBV2 and J usage is TRBJ2-1, with D perhaps matching TRBD2 (6 bases). Trimming cost V 1 base and J 3 bases, with 13 bases left between them. CDR1 is SNHLY, CDR2 FYNNEI, per germline. The length of the CDR3 is 16 residues. The CDR3 sequence: CASSEGGWGDYNEQFF. As DNA, the CDR3 is TGTGCCAGCAGTGAAGGCGGGTGGGGGGACTACAATGAGCAGTTCTTC.

This clone was detected only a few times. The gene calls are TRBV2 and TRBJ1-4; D is unclear. Trimming removed 10 bases from V and 7 bases from J, with 19 bases in between. This CDR3 spans 14 amino acids. The V gene's germline CDR1 is SNHLY and CDR2 FYNNEI. CDR3 region: CATPRREKGEKLFF. The CDR3 coding sequence is TGTGCCACCCCTCGTAGGGAGAAAGGTGAAAAACTGTTTTTT.

This chain connects TRBV4-1 to TRBJ2-7; tentative D call: TRBD1 (6 bases). The CDR3 has 14 residues. V gave up 0 bases and J gave up 5 bases, with 11 bases separating them. The germline CDR1 and CDR2 sequences are MGHRA and YSYEKL. This CDR3 reads CASSQEVYRDEQYF. In DNA, the CDR3 is TGCGCCAGCAGCCAAGAGGTTTACAGGGACGAGCAGTACTTC.

This clone has a handful of counts. CDR3 bases: TGCGCCAGCAGCCAAGATTGGGGACTCGCCTCCTACGAGCAGTACTTC. Translation: CASSQDWGLASYEQYF. The chain combines TRBV4-1 with TRBJ2-7, with D maybe TRBD2 (6 bases). CDR1 and CDR2 (germline): MGHRA, YSYEKL. The CDR3 is 16 amino acids. Trimming cost V 0 bases and J 0 bases, with 12 bases left between them.

The gene calls are TRBV12-3 or TRBV12-4 and TRBJ2-7; D gene unclear. The CDR3 consists of 12 residues. V was pared by 6 bases and J by 4 bases, with 10 bases between. The CDR3 DNA is TGTGCCAGCAGCCCCTTTACGTACGAGCAGTACTTC. Translated, it gives CASSPFTYEQYF.

The genes are TRBV12-3 or TRBV12-4 and TRBJ1-2, with 10 bases aligning to TRBD1. Losses at the gene ends were 7 bases for V and 9 bases for J; bases not matched to a gene: 8. The CDR3 spans 13 residues. The CDR3 nucleotides are TGTGCCAGCACTAAGACAGGGGGCCTGAGCTACACCTTC. This gives the protein CASTKTGGLSYTF.

CDR3 residues: CAWRYGQGLDGYTF. In DNA, the CDR3 is TGTGCCTGGAGGTATGGACAGGGGTTGGATGGCTACACCTTC. The chain couples TRBV30 to TRBJ1-2; 9 bases fit TRBD1. Trimming cost V 3 bases and J 6 bases; bases outside gene matches: 8. The CDR3 has 14 residues. Germline V gene lookup returns CDR1 GTSNPN and CDR2 SVGIG (reference sequence).

The chain uses TRBV7-3 and TRBJ2-1; 9 bases agree with TRBD2. J gave up 10 bases and V 5 bases, and 12 bases lay outside the gene matches. This CDR3 is built from 15 residues. Germline CDR1 and CDR2: SGHTA and FQGTGA. CDR3 residues: CASSNSGGINREQFF. DNA for the CDR3: TGTGCCAGCAGCAATAGCGGGGGAATTAACAGGGAGCAGTTCTTC.

This clone was counted a single time. J is TRBJ2-2 and V is TRBV7-9; tentative D call: TRBD1 (6 bases). The CDR3 extends over 14 amino acids. Deletions cut 5 bases from V and 3 bases from J, with 10 bases between. The germline CDR1 and CDR2 sequences are SEHNR and FQNEAQ (reference sequence). CDR3 sequence reads: CASSPGQYTGELFF. The CDR3, as DNA: TGTGCCAGCAGCCCCGGACAGTACACCGGGGAGCTGTTTTTT. The entire variable domain, with the rest obtained from reference TRBV7-9 and TRBJ2-2, is as follows: DTGVSQNPRHKITKRGQNVTFRCDPISEHNRLYWYRQTLGQGPEFLTYFQNEAQLEKSRLLSDRFSAERPKGSFSTLEIQRTEQGDSAMYLCASSPGQYTGELFFGEGSRLTVL.

This clone was recorded once. CDR3 DNA: TGTGCCAGCCGTCCACGGGAAACGGGCAATCAGCCCCAGCATTTT. Amino acids: CASRPRETGNQPQHF. The gene calls are TRBV6-5 and TRBJ1-5; D is unclear. Germline V gives CDR1 MNHEY, CDR2 SVGAGI. The V end lost 8 bases, the J end lost 2 bases, and 16 bases lay between the germline ends. The CDR3 runs to 15 residues.

CDR3 bases: TGCAGCGTTTTATCCGGGACAGGGTACGGCTACACCTTC. It yields the protein CSVLSGTGYGYTF. This chain connects TRBV29-1 to TRBJ1-2; 9 bases agree with TRBD1. The junction had 9 bases not matched to a gene; V was cut back by 5 bases and J by 8 bases. The CDR3 is 13 amino acids. From germline, CDR1 is SQVTM and CDR2 ANQGSEA.

The chain combines TRBV28 with TRBJ1-2, with 7 bases matching TRBD1. Trimming at V came to 5 bases and at J to 5 bases, leaving 8 bases not matched to a gene. Germline values: CDR1 MDHEN, CDR2 SYDVKM. The CDR3 loop spans 14 amino acids. The CDR3 nucleotides read TGTGCCAGCAGTACTCAGGGGGGGTTGTATGGCTACACCTTC. Protein product: CASSTQGGLYGYTF.

CDR3 DNA sequence: TGTGCCAGTAGGGCTGGGGATACGCAGTATTTT. Protein product: CASRAGDTQYF. The chain couples TRBV19 to TRBJ2-3; D gene ambiguous. Trimming stripped 6 bases from V and 6 bases from J, with 7 bases between. Germline CDR1 and CDR2: LNHDA and SQIVND (reference sequence). The CDR3 is 11 residues long.

The genes are TRBV19 and TRBJ2-3, with D possibly matching TRBD1 (6 bases). V was trimmed by 6 bases and J by 1 base, leaving 14 bases between them. Germline V gene sequence: CDR1 LNHDA, CDR2 SQIVND (reference sequence). This CDR3 has 15 residues. The CDR3 DNA is TGTGCCAGTAGACGTCTGGACAGACGCACAGATACGCAGTATTTT. Translated: CASRRLDRRTDTQYF. Together with reference TRBV19 and TRBJ2-3, the CDR3 gives the full variable domain: DGGITQSPKYLFRKEGQNVTLSCEQNLNHDAMYWYRQDPGQGLRLIYYSQIVNDFQKGDIAEGYSVSREKKESFPLTVTSAQKNPTAFYLCASRRLDRRTDTQYFGPGTRLTVL.

The J gene is TRBJ1-1, the V gene TRBV28; no clear D gene. Trimming removed 6 bases from V and 1 base from J, with 9 bases in between. This CDR3 spans 13 amino acids. Germline values: CDR1 MDHEN, CDR2 SYDVKM. The CDR3 loop is CASSRNKNTEAFF. Written as DNA, the CDR3 is TGTGCCAGCAGCCGTAATAAGAACACTGAAGCTTTCTTT. Filled out from reference TRBV28 and TRBJ1-1, the complete variable domain reads DVKVTQSSRYLVKRTGEKVFLECVQDMDHENMFWYRQDPGLGLRLIYFSYDVKMKEKGDIPEGYSVSREKKERFSLILESASTNQTSMYLCASSRNKNTEAFFGQGTRLTVV.

The genes are TRBV25-1 and TRBJ2-1; TRBD2 agrees at 9 bases. The CDR3 has 13 residues. CDR1 is MGHDK and CDR2 is SYGVNS in the germline V gene. With 6 bases clipped from V and 5 bases from J, the junction kept 2 bases outside the gene matches. As DNA, the CDR3 is TGTGCCAGCAGGACTAGCGGACACAATGAGCAGTTCTTC. It codes for CASRTSGHNEQFF.

V gene TRBV6-6 combines with J gene TRBJ2-2; D ambiguous. CDR3 length: 13 residues. CDR1 is MNHNY, CDR2 SVGAGI, per germline (reference sequence). Trimming took off 7 bases at V and 2 bases at J, with 8 bases between the two ends. The CDR3 coding sequence is TGTGCCAGCATGGGATATAACACCGGGGAGCTGTTTTTT. Its translation: CASMGYNTGELFF.

This clone was counted once. V is TRBV4-1 and J is TRBJ2-5; 11 nucleotides agree with TRBD2. J was trimmed by 5 bases and V by 2 bases; bases with no gene match: 7. CDR1 is MGHRA, CDR2 YSYEKL, per germline. The CDR3 has 16 amino acids. DNA of the CDR3: TGCGCCAGCAGCCAAACTAGCGGGGGACTGGATGAGACCCAGTACTTC. Its translation is CASSQTSGGLDETQYF.

This chain uses TRBV27 with TRBJ2-3; D perhaps matches TRBD1 (6 bases). Per the germline V gene, CDR1 is MNHEY and CDR2 is SMNVEV (reference sequence). The CDR3 consists of 15 residues. Trimming took 5 bases from V and 2 from J, leaving 14 bases between them. In DNA, the CDR3 is TGTGCCAGCAGTCCCACAGGGCAGTACACAGATACGCAGTATTTT. Its translation: CASSPTGQYTDTQYF.

V is TRBV6-5 and J is TRBJ2-5, with TRBD1 identical over 9 bases. The CDR3 is 15 amino acids. V gave up 5 bases and J gave up 1 base; unmatched junction bases: 5. CDR1 and CDR2 (germline): MNHEY, SVGAGI. The CDR3 loop is CASSRRDRVQETQYF. In DNA form, the CDR3 reads TGTGCCAGCAGTCGGCGGGACAGGGTCCAAGAGACCCAGTACTTC.

This clone was seen a handful of times. The rearrangement uses TRBV6-5 and TRBJ1-6; D is perhaps TRBD1 (6 bases). Trimming took off 5 bases at V and 7 bases at J, with 12 bases between the two ends. The CDR3 has 14 amino acids. The germline CDR1 and CDR2 sequences are MNHEY and SVGAGI. The CDR3 protein is CASSSTGPNSPLHF. In nucleotides, the CDR3 is TGTGCCAGCAGTAGTACAGGGCCAAATTCACCCCTCCACTTT.

The chain recombines TRBV11-3 with TRBJ1-6; 9 nucleotides match TRBD1. The germline V gene has CDR1 SGHNT and CDR2 YENEEA. The CDR3 runs to 13 residues. V lost 5 bases to trimming and J lost 8 bases; unmatched junction nucleotides: 1. For the CDR3, the DNA is TGTGCCAGCAGCCGGGACAGGGATTCACCCCTCCACTTT. Its protein product is CASSRDRDSPLHF.

The rearrangement joins TRBV19 to TRBJ1-1; 7 bases align to TRBD1. This CDR3 has 12 residues. CDR1 and CDR2 (germline): LNHDA, SQIVND (reference sequence). With 3 bases clipped from V and 11 bases from J, the junction kept 6 bases outside the gene matches. CDR3 residues: CASSMNPGGAFF. As DNA, the CDR3 is TGTGCCAGTAGTATGAATCCAGGGGGGGCTTTCTTT.

This clone was counted a single time. J is TRBJ2-5 and V is TRBV19; TRBD2 agrees at 11 bases. Germline CDR1 and CDR2: LNHDA and SQIVND (reference sequence). The junction had 4 bases not matched to a gene; V was cut back by 2 bases and J by 5 bases. This CDR3 is built from 15 residues. CDR3 sequence reads: CASSITSGGLETQYF. CDR3 sequence (DNA): TGTGCCAGTAGTATAACTAGCGGGGGATTGGAGACCCAGTACTTC.

The chain couples TRBV7-9 to TRBJ2-1; D not resolved. CDR1 is SEHNR, CDR2 FQNEAQ, per germline (reference sequence). Trimming stripped 1 base from V and 8 bases from J, with 15 bases between. CDR3 length equals 15 residues. The CDR3 DNA reads as TGTGCCAGCAGCTTAGACCTAACAGCTTTAGATGAGCAGTTCTTC. This gives the protein CASSLDLTALDEQFF.

For the CDR3, the DNA is TGTGCCAGCAGCTTGTTTATCGGGCAGGGACCGGCCAATGAGCAGTTCTTC. Amino acid sequence: CASSLFIGQGPANEQFF. The chain joins TRBV7-6 to TRBJ2-1; D tentatively reads TRBD1 or TRBD2 (5 bases each). V lost 3 bases to trimming and J lost 6 bases, with 21 bases between them. This CDR3 comprises 17 residues. Germline CDR1 and CDR2: SGHVS and FNYEAQ.

The chain joins TRBV19 to TRBJ2-2, with 8 nucleotides matching TRBD1. J gave up 7 bases and V 5 bases, and 9 bases lay outside the gene matches. This CDR3 region has 15 residues. The V gene's germline CDR1 is LNHDA and CDR2 SQIVND (reference sequence). CDR3 sequence (DNA): TGTGCCAGTAGTGGTCATGGACAGGGCCGCGGGGAGCTGTTTTTT. Its protein product is CASSGHGQGRGELFF.

Only a few counts were recorded for this clone. This sequence joins TRBV11-3 and TRBJ2-1; unclear D gene. Germline CDR1 and CDR2: SGHNT and YENEEA. V shed 3 bases and J shed 8 bases, with 17 bases lying between them. CDR3 length equals 15 residues. The CDR3 loop reads CASSFYAVASDEQFF. For the CDR3, the DNA is TGTGCCAGCAGCTTTTACGCGGTAGCTAGTGATGAGCAGTTCTTC.

The chain combines TRBV7-8 with TRBJ1-5; 7 nucleotides align to TRBD1. The V and J ends lost 1 base and 1 base, in that order; junction bases with no gene match: 1. Germline CDR1 SGHVS, CDR2 FQNEAQ. This CDR3 region has 15 residues. The CDR3 bases are TGTGCCAGCAGCTTAGAGGGGGCGAGCAATCAGCCCCAGCATTTT. Protein product: CASSLEGASNQPQHF.

This sequence joins TRBV4-2 and TRBJ1-1, with TRBD1 matching over 8 bases. The CDR3 length is 17 residues. Germline V gene data show CDR1 as LGHNA and CDR2 as YNFKEQ. With V trimmed by 0 bases and J by 7 bases, 13 bases remained unmatched. The CDR3 region is CASSQDQQGARSGEAFF. The CDR3 bases are TGTGCCAGCAGCCAAGATCAGCAGGGGGCACGGTCGGGTGAAGCTTTCTTT.

This clone was seen only a few times. In DNA form, the CDR3 reads TGTGCCAGCAGTAGGGAGGGGGTCGCCAAAAACATTCAGTACTTC. Protein: CASSREGVAKNIQYF. V is TRBV28 and J is TRBJ2-4; TRBD2 is a possible D gene (7 bases). The length of the CDR3 is 15 residues. The germline gives CDR1 MDHEN, CDR2 SYDVKM. Trimming took off 5 bases at V and 1 base at J, with 12 bases between the two ends.